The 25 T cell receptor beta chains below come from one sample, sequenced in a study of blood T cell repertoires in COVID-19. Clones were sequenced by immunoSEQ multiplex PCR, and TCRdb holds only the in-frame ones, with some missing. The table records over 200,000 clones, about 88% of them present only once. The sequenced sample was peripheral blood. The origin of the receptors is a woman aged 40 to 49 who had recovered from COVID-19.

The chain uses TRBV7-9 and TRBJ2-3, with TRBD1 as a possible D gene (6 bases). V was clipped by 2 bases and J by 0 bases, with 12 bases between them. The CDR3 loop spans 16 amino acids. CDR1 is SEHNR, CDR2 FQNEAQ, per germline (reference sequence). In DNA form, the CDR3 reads TGTGCCAGCAGCTTAAGGACAGCCTCTAGCACAGATACGCAGTATTTT. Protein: CASSLRTASSTDTQYF.

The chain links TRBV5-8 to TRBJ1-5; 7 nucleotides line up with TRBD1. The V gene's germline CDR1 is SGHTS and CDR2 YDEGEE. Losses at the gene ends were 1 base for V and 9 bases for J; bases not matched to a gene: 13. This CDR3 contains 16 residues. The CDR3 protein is CASSLTTGAPGRPQHF. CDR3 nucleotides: TGTGCCAGCAGCTTGACCACAGGGGCCCCGGGGAGGCCCCAGCATTTT.

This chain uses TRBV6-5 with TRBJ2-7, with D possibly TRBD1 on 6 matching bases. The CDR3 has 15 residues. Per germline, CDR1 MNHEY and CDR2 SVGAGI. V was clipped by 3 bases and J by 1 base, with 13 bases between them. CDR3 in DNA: TGTGCCAGCAGTTATGTACAGGGACGGTCCTACGAGCAGTACTTC. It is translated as CASSYVQGRSYEQYF.

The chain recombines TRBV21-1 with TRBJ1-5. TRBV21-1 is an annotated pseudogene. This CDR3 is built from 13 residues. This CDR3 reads CASSPGGLEPQHF. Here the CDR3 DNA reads TGTGCCAGCAGCCCGGGGGGTCTAGAGCCCCAGCATTTT.

CDR3 loop: CASTRGDGRHGGYTF. CDR3 coding DNA: TGTGCCAGCACGCGCGGGGACGGCCGGCACGGGGGCTACACCTTC. This chain uses TRBV6-5 with TRBJ1-2, with a possible D match to TRBD1 (5 bases). Germline CDR1 and CDR2: MNHEY and SVGAGI. Trimming removed 7 bases at V and 8 bases at J, with 23 bases between. The CDR3 has 15 residues.

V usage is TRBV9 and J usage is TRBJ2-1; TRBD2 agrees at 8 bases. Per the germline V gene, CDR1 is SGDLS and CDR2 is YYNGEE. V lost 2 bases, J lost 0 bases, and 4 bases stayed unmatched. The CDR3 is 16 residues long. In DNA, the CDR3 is TGTGCCAGCAGCGTGGTAGCGGGGAACTCCTACAATGAGCAGTTCTTC. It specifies CASSVVAGNSYNEQFF.

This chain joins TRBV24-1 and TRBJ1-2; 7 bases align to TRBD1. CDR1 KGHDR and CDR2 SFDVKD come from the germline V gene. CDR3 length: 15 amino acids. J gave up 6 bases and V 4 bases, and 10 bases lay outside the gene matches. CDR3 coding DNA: TGTGCCACCAGTGAACCCGGGACAGTTTCTCATGGCTACACCTTC. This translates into CATSEPGTVSHGYTF.

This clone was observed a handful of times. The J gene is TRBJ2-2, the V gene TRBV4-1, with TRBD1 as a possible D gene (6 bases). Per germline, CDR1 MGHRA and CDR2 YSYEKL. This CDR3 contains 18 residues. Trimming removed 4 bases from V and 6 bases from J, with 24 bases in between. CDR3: CASSPTLGQLLGAGELFF. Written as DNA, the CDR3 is TGCGCCAGCAGCCCAACTCTTGGACAGCTTCTGGGCGCCGGGGAGCTGTTTTTT.

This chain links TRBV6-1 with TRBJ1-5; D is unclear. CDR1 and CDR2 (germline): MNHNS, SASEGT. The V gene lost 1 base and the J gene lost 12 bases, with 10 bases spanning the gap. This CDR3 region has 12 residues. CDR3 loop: CASSEVSLLQHF. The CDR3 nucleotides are TGTGCCAGCAGTGAAGTAAGCCTACTCCAGCATTTT.

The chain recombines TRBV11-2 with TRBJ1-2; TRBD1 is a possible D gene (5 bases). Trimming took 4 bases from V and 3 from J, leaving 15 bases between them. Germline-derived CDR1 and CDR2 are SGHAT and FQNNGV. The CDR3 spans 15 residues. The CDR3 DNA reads TGTGCCAGCAGCTCCCCACGCGGGGGGTACTATGGCTACACCTTC. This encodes CASSSPRGGYYGYTF.

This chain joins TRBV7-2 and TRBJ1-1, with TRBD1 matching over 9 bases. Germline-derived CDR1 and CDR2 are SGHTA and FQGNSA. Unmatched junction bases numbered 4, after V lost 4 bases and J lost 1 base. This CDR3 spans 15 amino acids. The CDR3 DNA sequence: TGTGCCAGCAGCTCAACAGGGGGCAAGAACACTGAAGCTTTCTTT. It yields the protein CASSSTGGKNTEAFF.

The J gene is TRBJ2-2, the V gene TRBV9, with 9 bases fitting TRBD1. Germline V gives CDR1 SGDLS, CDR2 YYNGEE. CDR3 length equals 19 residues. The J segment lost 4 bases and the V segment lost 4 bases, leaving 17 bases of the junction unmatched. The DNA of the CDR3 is TGTGCCAGCAGCTACCGGACAGGGGCGGGAGCCAGCGGCACCGGGGAGCTGTTTTTT. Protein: CASSYRTGAGASGTGELFF.

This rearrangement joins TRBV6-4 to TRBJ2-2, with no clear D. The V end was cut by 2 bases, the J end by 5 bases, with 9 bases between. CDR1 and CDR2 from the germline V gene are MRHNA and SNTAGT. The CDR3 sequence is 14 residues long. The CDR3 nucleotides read TGTGCCAGCAGTGACGTCCACCTAACCGGGGAGCTGTTTTTT. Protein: CASSDVHLTGELFF.

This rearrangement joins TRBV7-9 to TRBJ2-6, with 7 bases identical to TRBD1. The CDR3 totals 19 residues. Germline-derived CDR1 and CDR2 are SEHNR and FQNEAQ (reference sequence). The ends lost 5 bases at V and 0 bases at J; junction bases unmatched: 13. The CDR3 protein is CASSQAQGQLSSGANVLTF. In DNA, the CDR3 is TGTGCCAGCAGCCAGGCCCAGGGACAGCTCAGCTCTGGGGCCAACGTCCTGACTTTC.

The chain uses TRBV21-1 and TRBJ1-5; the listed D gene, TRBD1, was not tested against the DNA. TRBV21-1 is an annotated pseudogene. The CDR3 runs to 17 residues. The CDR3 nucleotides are TGTGCCAGCAGCAAAGTTAGGGGGAAACATAGCAATCAGCCCCAGCATTTT. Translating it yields CASSKVRGKHSNQPQHF.

This CDR3 reads CASSLVGRPNTGELFF. In DNA, the CDR3 is TGTGCCAGCAGCTTAGTTGGGAGGCCGAACACCGGGGAGCTGTTTTTT. V and J are TRBV7-6 and TRBJ2-2, with D possibly being TRBD2 (6 bases). This CDR3 spans 16 amino acids. V shed 1 base and J shed 0 bases, with 9 bases lying between them. CDR1 SGHVS and CDR2 FNYEAQ come from the germline V gene.

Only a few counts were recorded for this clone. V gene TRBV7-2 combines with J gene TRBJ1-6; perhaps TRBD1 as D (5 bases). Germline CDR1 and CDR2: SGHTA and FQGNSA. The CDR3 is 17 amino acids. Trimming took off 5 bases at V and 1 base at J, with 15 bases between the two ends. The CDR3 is CASSPGAGRSYNSPLHF. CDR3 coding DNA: TGTGCCAGCAGCCCTGGTGCAGGGCGTTCCTATAATTCACCCCTCCACTTT.

CDR3 sequence (DNA): TGTGCCAGCAGCTTGGCCGGCGGGAGGGTCCCCGGGGCCAACGTCCTGACTTTC. Its protein is CASSLAGGRVPGANVLTF. The genes are TRBV5-4 and TRBJ2-6, with 9 positions matching TRBD2. The ends lost 0 bases at V and 4 bases at J; junction bases unmatched: 8. CDR3 length: 18 amino acids. CDR1 is SGHNT and CDR2 is YYREEE in the germline V gene (reference sequence).

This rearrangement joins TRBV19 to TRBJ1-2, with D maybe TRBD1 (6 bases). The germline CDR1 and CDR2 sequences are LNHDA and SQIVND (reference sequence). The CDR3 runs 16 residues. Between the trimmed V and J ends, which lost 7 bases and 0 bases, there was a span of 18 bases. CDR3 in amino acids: CASTNGGGPSNYGYTF. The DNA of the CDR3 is TGTGCCAGTACCAATGGGGGGGGGCCCTCTAACTATGGCTACACCTTC.

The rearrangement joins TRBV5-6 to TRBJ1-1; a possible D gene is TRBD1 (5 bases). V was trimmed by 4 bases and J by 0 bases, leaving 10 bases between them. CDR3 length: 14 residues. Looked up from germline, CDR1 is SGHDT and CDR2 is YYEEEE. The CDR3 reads CASSDAGMNTEAFF. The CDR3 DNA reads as TGTGCCAGCAGCGACGCAGGGATGAACACTGAAGCTTTCTTT.

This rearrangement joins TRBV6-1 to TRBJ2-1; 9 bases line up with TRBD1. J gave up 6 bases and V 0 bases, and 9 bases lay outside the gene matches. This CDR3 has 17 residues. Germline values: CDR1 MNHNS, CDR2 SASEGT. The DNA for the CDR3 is TGTGCCAGCAGTGAAGCGTCCGGACAGGGGAGGGGCAATGAGCAGTTCTTC. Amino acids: CASSEASGQGRGNEQFF.

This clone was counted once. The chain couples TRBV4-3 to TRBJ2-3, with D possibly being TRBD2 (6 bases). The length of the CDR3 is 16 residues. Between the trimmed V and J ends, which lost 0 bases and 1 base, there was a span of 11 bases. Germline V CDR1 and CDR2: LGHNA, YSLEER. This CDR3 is CASSQEGGRGTDTQYF. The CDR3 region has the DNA TGCGCCAGCAGCCAAGAGGGGGGACGGGGCACAGATACGCAGTATTTT.

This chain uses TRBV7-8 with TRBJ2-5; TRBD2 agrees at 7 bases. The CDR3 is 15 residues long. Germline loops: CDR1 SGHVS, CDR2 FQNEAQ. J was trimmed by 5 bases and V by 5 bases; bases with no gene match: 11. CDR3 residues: CASSREAGAGETQYF. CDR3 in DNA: TGTGCCAGCAGCCGAGAGGCGGGAGCAGGGGAGACCCAGTACTTC.

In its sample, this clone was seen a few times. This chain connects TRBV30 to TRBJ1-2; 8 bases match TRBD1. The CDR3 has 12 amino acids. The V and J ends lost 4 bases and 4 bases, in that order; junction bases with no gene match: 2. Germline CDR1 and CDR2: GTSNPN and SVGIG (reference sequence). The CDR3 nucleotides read TGTGCCTGGAACAGGGGGGCCTATGGCTACACCTTC. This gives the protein CAWNRGAYGYTF.

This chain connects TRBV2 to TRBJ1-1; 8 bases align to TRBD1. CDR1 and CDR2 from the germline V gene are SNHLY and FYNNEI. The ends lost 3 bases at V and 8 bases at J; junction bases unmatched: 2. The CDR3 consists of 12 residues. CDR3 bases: TGTGCCAGCAGTGACGACAGGGGAGAAGCTTTCTTT. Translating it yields CASSDDRGEAFF.